This T cell receptor (beta chain) was documented in a study of blood T cell repertoires in COVID-19 (TCRdb year 2020). In the study overall: Collaborator samples came from the United States, Italy and Spain and covered acute and convalescent phases of COVID-19. A de-identified subject ID, COVID-19 status, age in years and sex were almost always included in the sample metadata. The material from the prospective study consisted of cDNA or gDNA derived from T cells, B-cell-depleted T cells, or PBMCs. Where HLA class I and class II types were available, the types were taken from metadata supplied by the sample provider, not from assay-based typing. The repertoires were released in a freely available public database intended as a resource for research on the immune response to SARS-CoV-2. Deeply sampled blood TCRbeta repertoires from subjects exposed to, actively infected with, or recovered from COVID-19 were included in the dataset. The samples were drawn from two sources: the first 160 participants of the ongoing ImmuneRACE study, and fewer than 1,500 subjects contributed by 6 global collaborators.

To note about this clone: This receptor's antigen is unknown. No per-base quality is available; no much larger clone lies one base away.

TCRbeta CDR3 regions were amplified from genomic DNA by means of the immunoSEQ Assay, a bias-controlled multiplex PCR. Processing in the source paper ran as follows. The number of nucleated cells in each sample was estimated by amplification of reference gene primers within the assay. Sequence reads were collapsed and filtered to measure the absolute abundance of every unique TCRbeta CDR3 rearrangement. Productive Simpson clonality was computed per sample as the square root of Simpson's diversity index over productive rearrangements. TCRdb took over this immuneACCESS table, retaining in-frame rearrangements with V and J assigned. Such tables are incomplete; in checked studies, under half of the missing clones stem from an unresolved V gene, and the remainder is unexplained. The DNA gave D and trimming, while V, J and clone size come from that table. This sample is represented by approximately 100,000 clones; 85% of them were singletons. Of the sample, about 1.8% is held by the ten largest clones.

Summary of the overall study and its limitations: The quantity of clinical and demographic metadata differed by source and by participant and was supplied without curation.

CDR1 SGHRS and CDR2 YFSETQ are derived from the germline V gene. The V and J ends are trimmed by 4 bases and 1 base, leaving 14 bases between them. The CDR3 measures 15 amino acids from cysteine to phenylalanine. Just the 45-base CDR3 DNA is kept, in frame starting at base 1. Each collaborating institution followed its own protocols to collect whole blood in K2EDTA tubes. For TCRbeta analysis, collaborators shipped samples as frozen whole blood, isolated PBMCs, or DNA extracted from either of those sample types. This sequence originates from a woman between 65 and 79 years old with active or convalescent COVID-19. The sequencing sample was made of peripheral blood. Recombination linked TRBV5-1 to TRBJ2-5; too little of a D gene remains to name it. The DNA sequence is given as TGCGCCAGCAGCCCACGAGGCAGCAGCCAAGAGACCCAGTACTTC. The translation is CASSPRGSSQETQYF. Beyond the CDR3, the reference TRBV5-1 and TRBJ2-5 genes provide the residues; the full variable domain reads: KAGVTQTPRYLIKTRGQQVTLSCSPISGHRSVSWYQQTPGQGLQFLFEYFSETQRNKGNFPGRFSGRQFSNSRSEMNVSTLELGDSALYLCASSPRGSSQETQYFGPGTRLLVL.